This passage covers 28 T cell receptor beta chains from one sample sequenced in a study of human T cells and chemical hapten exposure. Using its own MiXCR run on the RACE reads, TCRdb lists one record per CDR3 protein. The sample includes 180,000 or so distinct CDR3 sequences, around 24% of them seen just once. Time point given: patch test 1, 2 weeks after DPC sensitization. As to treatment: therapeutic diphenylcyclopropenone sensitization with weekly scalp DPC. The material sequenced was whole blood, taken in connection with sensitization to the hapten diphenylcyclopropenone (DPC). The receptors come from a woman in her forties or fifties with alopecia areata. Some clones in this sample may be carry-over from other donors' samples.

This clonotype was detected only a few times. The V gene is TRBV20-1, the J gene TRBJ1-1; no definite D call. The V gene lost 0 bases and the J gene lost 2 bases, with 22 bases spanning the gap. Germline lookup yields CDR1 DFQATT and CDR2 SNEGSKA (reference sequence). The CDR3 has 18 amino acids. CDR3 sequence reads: CSAREIGRNFIDNTEAFF. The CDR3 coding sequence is TGCAGTGCTAGAGAAATTGGCAGGAATTTTATCGATAACACTGAAGCTTTCTTT.

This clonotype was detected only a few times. This chain's CDR3 is CASSPLAGVLNTGELFF. The DNA of the CDR3 is TGTGCCAGCAGCCCCCTAGCGGGAGTCTTGAACACCGGGGAGCTGTTTTTT. The genes are TRBV7-8 and TRBJ2-2, with 10 bases lining up with TRBD2. V trimming: 5 bases; J trimming: 1 base; junction bases outside the gene matches: 7. The CDR3 runs 17 residues. Germline V lookup: CDR1 SGHVS, CDR2 FQNEAQ.

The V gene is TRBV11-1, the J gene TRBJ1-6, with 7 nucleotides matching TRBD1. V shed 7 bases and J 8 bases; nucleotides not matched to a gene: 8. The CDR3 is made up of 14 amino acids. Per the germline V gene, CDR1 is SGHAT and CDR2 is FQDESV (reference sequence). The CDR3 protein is CASTRQGEHSPLHF. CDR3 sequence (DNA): TGTGCCAGCACCCGACAGGGAGAACATTCACCCCTCCACTTT.

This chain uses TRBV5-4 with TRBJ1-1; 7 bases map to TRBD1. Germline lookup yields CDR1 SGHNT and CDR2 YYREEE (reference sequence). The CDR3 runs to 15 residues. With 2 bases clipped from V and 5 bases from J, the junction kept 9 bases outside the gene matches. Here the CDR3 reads CASSFPGTARTEAFF. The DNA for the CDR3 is TGTGCCAGCAGCTTCCCAGGGACAGCCAGAACTGAAGCTTTCTTT.

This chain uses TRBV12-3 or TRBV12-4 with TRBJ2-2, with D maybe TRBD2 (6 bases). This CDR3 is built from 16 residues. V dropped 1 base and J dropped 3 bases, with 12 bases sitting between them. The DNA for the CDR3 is TGTGCCAGCAGTTTAGGCGCGGGATGGGACACCGGGGAGCTGTTTTTT. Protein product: CASSLGAGWDTGELFF.

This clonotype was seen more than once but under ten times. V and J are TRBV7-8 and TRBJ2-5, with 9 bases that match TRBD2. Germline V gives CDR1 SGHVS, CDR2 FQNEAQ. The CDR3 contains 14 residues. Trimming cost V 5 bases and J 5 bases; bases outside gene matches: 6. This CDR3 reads CASSGTSWSETQYF. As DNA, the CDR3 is TGTGCCAGCAGCGGGACTAGCTGGTCGGAGACCCAGTACTTC.

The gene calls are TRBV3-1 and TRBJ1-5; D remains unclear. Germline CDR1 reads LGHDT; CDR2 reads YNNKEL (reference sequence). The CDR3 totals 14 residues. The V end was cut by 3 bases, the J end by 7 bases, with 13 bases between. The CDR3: CASSQRLGRQPQHF. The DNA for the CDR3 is TGTGCCAGCAGCCAGCGACTTGGACGCCAGCCCCAGCATTTT.

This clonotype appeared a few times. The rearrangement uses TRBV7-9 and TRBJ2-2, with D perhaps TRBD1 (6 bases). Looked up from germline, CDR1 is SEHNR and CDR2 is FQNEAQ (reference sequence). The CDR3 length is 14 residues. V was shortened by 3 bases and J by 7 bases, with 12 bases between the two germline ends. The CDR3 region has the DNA TGTGCCAGCAGCTTTTTACAGGGAATCGGGGAGCTGTTTTTT. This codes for CASSFLQGIGELFF. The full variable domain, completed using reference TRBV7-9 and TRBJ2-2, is DTGVSQNPRHKITKRGQNVTFRCDPISEHNRLYWYRQTLGQGPEFLTYFQNEAQLEKSRLLSDRFSAERPKGSFSTLEIQRTEQGDSAMYLCASSFLQGIGELFFGEGSRLTVL.

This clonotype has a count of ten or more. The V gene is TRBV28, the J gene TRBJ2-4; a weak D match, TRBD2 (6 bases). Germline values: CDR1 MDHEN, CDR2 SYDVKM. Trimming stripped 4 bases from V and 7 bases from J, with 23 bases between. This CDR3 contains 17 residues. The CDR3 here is CASSSPRRGSVRNIQYF. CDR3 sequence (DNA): TGTGCCAGCAGTTCCCCCCGTCGGGGGAGTGTAAGGAACATTCAGTACTTC.

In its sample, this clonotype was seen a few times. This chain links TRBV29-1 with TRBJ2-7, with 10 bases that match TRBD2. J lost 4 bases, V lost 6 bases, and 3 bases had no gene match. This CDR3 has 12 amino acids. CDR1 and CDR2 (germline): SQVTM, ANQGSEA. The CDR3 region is CSVQRGGYEQYF. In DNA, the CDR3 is TGCAGCGTGCAGCGGGGGGGTTACGAGCAGTACTTC.

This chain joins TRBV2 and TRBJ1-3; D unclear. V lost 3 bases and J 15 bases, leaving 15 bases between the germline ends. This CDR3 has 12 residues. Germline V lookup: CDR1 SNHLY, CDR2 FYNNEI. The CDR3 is CASSEAGRSPYF. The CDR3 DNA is TGTGCCAGCAGTGAGGCAGGTCGCAGCCCATATTTT.

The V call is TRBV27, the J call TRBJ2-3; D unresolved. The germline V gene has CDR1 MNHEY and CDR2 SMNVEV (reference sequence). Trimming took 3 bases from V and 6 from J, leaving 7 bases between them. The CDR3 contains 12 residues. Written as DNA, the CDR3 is TGTGCCAGCAGTTTCTTCGGGGATACGCAGTATTTT. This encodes CASSFFGDTQYF.

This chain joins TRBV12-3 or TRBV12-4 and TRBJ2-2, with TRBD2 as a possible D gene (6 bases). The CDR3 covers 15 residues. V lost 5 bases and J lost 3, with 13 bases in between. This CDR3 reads CASSRRDFDTGELFF. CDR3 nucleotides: TGTGCCAGCAGTCGCCGGGACTTTGACACCGGGGAGCTGTTTTTT.

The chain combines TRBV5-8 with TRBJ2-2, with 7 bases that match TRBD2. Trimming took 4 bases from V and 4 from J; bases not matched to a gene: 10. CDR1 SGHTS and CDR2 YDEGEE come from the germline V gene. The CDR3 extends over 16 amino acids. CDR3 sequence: CASSRKVTGGTGELFF. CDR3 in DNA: TGTGCCAGCAGCCGAAAAGTTACGGGGGGCACCGGGGAGCTGTTTTTT.

In nucleotides, the CDR3 is TGTGCCAGTAGTATGCAAAGCCCGACAGGTAGGAGCTCCTACGAGCAGTACTTC. This translates into CASSMQSPTGRSSYEQYF. This chain connects TRBV19 to TRBJ2-7, with D tentatively TRBD1 (6 bases). The germline V gene has CDR1 LNHDA and CDR2 SQIVND (reference sequence). The CDR3 sequence is 18 residues long. Between the trimmed V and J ends, which lost 3 bases and 0 bases, there was a span of 21 bases.

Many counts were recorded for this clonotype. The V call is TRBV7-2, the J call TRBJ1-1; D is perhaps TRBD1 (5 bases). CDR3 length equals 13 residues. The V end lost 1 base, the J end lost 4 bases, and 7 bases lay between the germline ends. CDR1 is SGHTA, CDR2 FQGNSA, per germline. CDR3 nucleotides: TGTGCCAGCAGCTTAGGGGGGTCCACTGAAGCTTTCTTT. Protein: CASSLGGSTEAFF.

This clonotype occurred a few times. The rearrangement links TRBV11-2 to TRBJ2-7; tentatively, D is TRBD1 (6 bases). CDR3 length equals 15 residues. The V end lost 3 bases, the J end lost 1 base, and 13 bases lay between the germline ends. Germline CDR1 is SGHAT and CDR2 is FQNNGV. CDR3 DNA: TGTGCCAGCAGCTTGGTGATGGGGGCATCCTACGAGCAGTACTTC. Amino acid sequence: CASSLVMGASYEQYF.

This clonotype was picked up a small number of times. CDR3 amino acids: CASSHIAVNTEAFF. CDR3 nucleotide sequence: TGTGCCAGCAGCCACATCGCGGTGAACACTGAAGCTTTCTTT. V gene TRBV3-1 combines with J gene TRBJ1-1; D call uncertain. CDR3 length: 14 amino acids. V dropped 3 bases and J dropped 0 bases, with 8 bases sitting between them. The germline V gene has CDR1 LGHDT and CDR2 YNNKEL (reference sequence).

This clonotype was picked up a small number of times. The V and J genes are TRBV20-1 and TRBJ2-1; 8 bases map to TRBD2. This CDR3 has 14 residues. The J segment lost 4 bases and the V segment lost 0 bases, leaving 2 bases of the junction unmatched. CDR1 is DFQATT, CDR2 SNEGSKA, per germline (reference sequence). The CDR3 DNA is TGCAGTGCTAGAGACGGGAGGGCGTACAATGAGCAGTTCTTC. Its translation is CSARDGRAYNEQFF.

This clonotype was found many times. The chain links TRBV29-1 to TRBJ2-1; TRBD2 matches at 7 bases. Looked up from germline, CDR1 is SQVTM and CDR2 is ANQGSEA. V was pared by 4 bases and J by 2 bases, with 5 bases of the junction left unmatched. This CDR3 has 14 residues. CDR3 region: CSVVRGVAYNEQFF. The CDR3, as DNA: TGCAGCGTTGTACGGGGGGTAGCCTACAATGAGCAGTTCTTC.

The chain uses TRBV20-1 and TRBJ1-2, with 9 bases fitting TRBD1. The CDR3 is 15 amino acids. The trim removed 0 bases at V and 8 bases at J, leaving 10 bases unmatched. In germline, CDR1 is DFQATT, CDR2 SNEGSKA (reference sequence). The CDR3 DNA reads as TGCAGTGCTAGAGAATCCGGGACAGGGTTCGTAGGCTACACCTTC. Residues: CSARESGTGFVGYTF.

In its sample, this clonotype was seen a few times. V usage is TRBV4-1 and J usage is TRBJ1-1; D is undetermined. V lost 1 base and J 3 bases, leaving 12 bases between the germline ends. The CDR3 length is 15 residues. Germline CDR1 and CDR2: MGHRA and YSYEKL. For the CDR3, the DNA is TGCGCCAGCAGCCAAGGGAGAGGAGGCTACACTGAAGCTTTCTTT. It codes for CASSQGRGGYTEAFF.

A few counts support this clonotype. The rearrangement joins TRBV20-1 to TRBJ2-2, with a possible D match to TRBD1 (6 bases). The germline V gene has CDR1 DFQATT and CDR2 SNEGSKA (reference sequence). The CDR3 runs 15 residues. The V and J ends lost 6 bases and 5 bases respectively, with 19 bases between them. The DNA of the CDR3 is TGCAGTGCCGATCCGGGACATTCTGCTACCGGGGAGCTGTTTTTT. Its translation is CSADPGHSATGELFF.

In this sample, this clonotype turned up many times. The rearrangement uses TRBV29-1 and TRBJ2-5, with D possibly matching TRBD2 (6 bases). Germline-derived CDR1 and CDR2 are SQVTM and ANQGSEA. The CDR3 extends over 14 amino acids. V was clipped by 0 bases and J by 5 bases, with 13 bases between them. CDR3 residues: CSVEDWVGRETQYF. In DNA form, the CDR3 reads TGCAGCGTTGAAGATTGGGTTGGGAGGGAGACCCAGTACTTC.

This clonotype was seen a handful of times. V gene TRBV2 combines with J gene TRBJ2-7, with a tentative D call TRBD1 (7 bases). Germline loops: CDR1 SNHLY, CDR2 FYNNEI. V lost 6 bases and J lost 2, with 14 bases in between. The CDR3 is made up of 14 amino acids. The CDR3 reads CASRGGQMTYEQYF. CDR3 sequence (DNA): TGTGCCAGCAGGGGGGGACAGATGACCTACGAGCAGTACTTC. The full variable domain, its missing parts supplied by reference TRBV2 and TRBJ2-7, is EPEVTQTPSHQVTQMGQEVILRCVPISNHLYFYWYRQILGQKVEFLVSFYNNEISEKSEIFDDQFSVERPDGSNFTLKIRSTKLEDSAMYFCASRGGQMTYEQYFGPGTRLTVT.

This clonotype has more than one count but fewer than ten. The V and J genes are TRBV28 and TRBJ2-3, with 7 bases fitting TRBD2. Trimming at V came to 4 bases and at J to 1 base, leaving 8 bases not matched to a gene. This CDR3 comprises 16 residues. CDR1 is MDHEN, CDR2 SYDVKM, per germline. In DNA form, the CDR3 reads TGTGCCAGCAGTTCGTCTAGCGGTGGGGGCACAGATACGCAGTATTTT. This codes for CASSSSSGGGTDTQYF.

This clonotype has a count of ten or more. The CDR3 DNA is TGCAGCGTTGATCCTTCGCCAAGGACAAAGTCGAGCTCCTATAATTCACCCCTCCACTTT. It encodes CSVDPSPRTKSSSYNSPLHF. The gene calls are TRBV29-1 and TRBJ1-6; a possible D gene is TRBD1 (5 bases). The germline V gene has CDR1 SQVTM and CDR2 ANQGSEA. The CDR3 length is 20 residues. V was clipped by 3 bases and J by 0 bases, with 24 bases between them.

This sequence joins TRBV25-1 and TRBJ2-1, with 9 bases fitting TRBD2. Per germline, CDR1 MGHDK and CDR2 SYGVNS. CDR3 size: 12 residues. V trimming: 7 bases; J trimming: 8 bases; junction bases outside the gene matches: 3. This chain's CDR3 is CASTSGGYEQFF. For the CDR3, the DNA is TGTGCCAGCACCAGCGGGGGGTATGAGCAGTTCTTC.